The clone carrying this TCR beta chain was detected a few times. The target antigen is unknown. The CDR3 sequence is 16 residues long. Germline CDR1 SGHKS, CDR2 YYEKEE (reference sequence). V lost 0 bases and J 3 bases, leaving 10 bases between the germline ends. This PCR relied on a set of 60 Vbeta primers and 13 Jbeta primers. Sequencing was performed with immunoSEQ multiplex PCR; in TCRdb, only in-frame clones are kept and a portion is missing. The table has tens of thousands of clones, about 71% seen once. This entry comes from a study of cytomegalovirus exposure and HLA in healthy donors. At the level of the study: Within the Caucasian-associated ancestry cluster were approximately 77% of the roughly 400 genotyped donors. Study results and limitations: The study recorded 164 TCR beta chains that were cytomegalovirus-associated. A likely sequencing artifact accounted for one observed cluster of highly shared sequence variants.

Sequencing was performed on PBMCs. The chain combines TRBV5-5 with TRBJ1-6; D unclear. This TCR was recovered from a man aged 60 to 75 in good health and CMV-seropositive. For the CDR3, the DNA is TGTGCCAGCAGCTTGGCCTTCAGGCTCTATAATTCACCCCTCCACTTT. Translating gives CASSLAFRLYNSPLHF. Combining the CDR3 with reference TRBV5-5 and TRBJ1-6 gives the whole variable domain DAGVTQSPTHLIKTRGQQVTLRCSPISGHKSVSWYQQVLGQGPQFIFQYYEKEERGRGNFPDRFSARQFPNYSSELNVNALLLGDSALYLCASSLAFRLYNSPLHFGNGTRLTVT.